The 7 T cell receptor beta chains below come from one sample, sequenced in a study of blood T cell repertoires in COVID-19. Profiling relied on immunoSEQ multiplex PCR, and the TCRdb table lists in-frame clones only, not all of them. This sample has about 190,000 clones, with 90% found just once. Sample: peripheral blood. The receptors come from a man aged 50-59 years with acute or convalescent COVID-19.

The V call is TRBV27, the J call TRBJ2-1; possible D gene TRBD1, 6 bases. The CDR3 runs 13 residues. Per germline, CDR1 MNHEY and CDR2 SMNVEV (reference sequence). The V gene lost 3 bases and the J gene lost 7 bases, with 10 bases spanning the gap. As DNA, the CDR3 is TGTGCCAGCAGTTTCGATAGGGGGAATGAGCAGTTCTTC. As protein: CASSFDRGNEQFF.

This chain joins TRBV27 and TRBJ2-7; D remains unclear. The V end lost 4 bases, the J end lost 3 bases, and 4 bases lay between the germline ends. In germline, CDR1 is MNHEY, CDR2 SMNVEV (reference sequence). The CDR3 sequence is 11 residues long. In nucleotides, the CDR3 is TGTGCCAGCAGTTCTAACTACGAGCAGTACTTC. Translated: CASSSNYEQYF.

DNA for the CDR3: TGCGCCAGCAGCTTGGGGCTAGCGGGGTTAACCTACGAGCAGTACTTC. This translates into CASSLGLAGLTYEQYF. V gene TRBV5-1 combines with J gene TRBJ2-7; 9 bases are a match to TRBD2. Losses at the gene ends were 0 bases for V and 2 bases for J; bases not matched to a gene: 6. The CDR3 has 16 residues. CDR1 and CDR2 from the germline V gene are SGHRS and YFSETQ.

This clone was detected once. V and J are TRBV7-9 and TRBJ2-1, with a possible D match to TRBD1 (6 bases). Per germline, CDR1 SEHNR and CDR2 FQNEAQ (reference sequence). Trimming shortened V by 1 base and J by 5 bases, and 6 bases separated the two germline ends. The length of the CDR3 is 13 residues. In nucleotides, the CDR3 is TGTGCCAGCAGCTTAGGGACAGACAATGAGCAGTTCTTC. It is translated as CASSLGTDNEQFF.

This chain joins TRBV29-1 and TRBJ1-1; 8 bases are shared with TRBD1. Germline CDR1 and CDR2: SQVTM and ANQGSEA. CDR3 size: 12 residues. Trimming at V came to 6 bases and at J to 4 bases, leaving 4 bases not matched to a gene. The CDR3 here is CSVVQGGTEAFF. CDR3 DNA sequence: TGCAGCGTAGTACAGGGGGGCACTGAAGCTTTCTTT.

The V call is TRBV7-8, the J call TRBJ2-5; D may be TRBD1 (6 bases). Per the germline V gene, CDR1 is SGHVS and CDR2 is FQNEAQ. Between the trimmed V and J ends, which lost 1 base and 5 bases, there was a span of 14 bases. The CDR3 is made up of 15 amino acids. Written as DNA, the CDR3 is TGTGCCAGCAGCTTAGATGGTCAGGGGTGGGAGACCCAGTACTTC. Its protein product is CASSLDGQGWETQYF.

This CDR3 reads CASAWGQGNGYTF. CDR3 DNA sequence: TGTGCCAGCGCCTGGGGACAGGGTAATGGCTACACCTTC. The chain carries TRBV28 and TRBJ1-2; 9 bases line up with TRBD1. This CDR3 contains 13 residues. Germline loops: CDR1 MDHEN, CDR2 SYDVKM. Trimming removed 8 bases from V and 6 bases from J; junction bases left unmatched: 7.